Below, one TCR beta chain is given with its context. This receptor's antigen is unknown. Nothing much larger sits one base from this clone, and base qualities are not available. The CDR3 runs 16 residues from the cysteine to the phenylalanine. Only the CDR3 part of the read is kept: 48 bases, read in frame from the first base. V loses 5 bases, J loses 4 bases, and the germline ends lie 18 bases apart. The germline V gene (reference sequence) sets CDR1 to MNHEY and CDR2 to SMNVEV. This specimen belongs to a study of T cell repertoires in cytomegalovirus infection (dated by TCRdb to about 2019). For the study in its entirety: Donor HLA type was relevant to the analysis, as public TCR beta signatures indicated carriage of CMV infection together with the matching HLA type.

These reads were obtained on an Illumina HiSeq 1500. TCRdb reprocessed the public reads (quality trimming at Q25 with fastp, clone calling with MiXCR) and kept in-frame beta chains. Each CDR3 protein appears once, grouped with its most common genes and DNA. Here the sample has roughly 630,000 distinct CDR3 sequences; more than 20% occur a single time. The top ten hold approximately 8% of the sample. Paper-wide results and their limitations: The ex vivo response was dominated by HLA-C-restricted CMV-specific TCR beta clonotypes, which also provided the single most frequent clonotype in two of eight donors. In both this cohort and an independent roughly 330-donor cohort, the cumulative frequency of public TCR beta family members distinguished carriers of CMV infection plus the relevant HLA type.

The chain employs TRBV27 and TRBJ2-1; TRBD2 is a weak D gene call, 6 bases matching. This TCR was sampled from a human donor in good health (CMV status not recorded). Some clones in this sample may be carry-over from other donors' samples. Sequenced sample: CD8+ T cells from PBMCs. The DNA sequence follows: TGTGCCAGCAGTCCCAACCCTAGCGCCGGATACAATGAGCAGTTCTTC. Its translation is CASSPNPSAGYNEQFF.